The clone carrying this T cell receptor beta chain is judged medium-sized. The antigen remains undetermined. The data stem from a study of T cell responses to AZD1222 COVID-19 vaccine. Overall study findings and caveats: The study found Spike-specific TCR breadth and depth rose after two AZD1222 doses. Nearly half of spike-specific TCRs reportedly go after variant regions that carry no mutations. Every sample of the repertoires postdated the peak T cell response. The donor group comprised mostly white British people and more females; the analysis possibly underestimated clonal diversity.

Measured with immunoSEQ multiplex PCR; TCRdb has only the in-frame clones, and not every one. Among tens of thousands of clones listed, approximately 90% were seen once. The ends lost 0 bases at V and 8 bases at J; junction bases unmatched: 4. Germline values: CDR1 KGHDR, CDR2 SFDVKD. The CDR3 has 16 residues. The sample consisted of peripheral blood, taken 28 days after the second AZD1222 dose. This chain links TRBV24-1 with TRBJ2-1; 12 bases line up with TRBD2. The sequence was collected from an adult who received the AZD1222 COVID-19 vaccine. The CDR3 is CATSDLGLAGMDEQFF. The CDR3 region has the DNA TGTGCCACCAGTGATTTGGGACTAGCGGGAATGGATGAGCAGTTCTTC.